This T cell receptor beta chain was sequenced during a study of CD8+ T cells in alopecia areata. General study findings and limits: Alphabeta T cells residing in normal skin are also sequenced in scalp samples.

This clone was detected only once. Its antigen is unidentified. Germline V CDR1 and CDR2: MNHEY, SVGAGI. After removal of 6 bases from V and 11 bases from J, the junction contained 4 bases not matched to a gene. This CDR3 spans 13 amino acids. The treatment is: oral pan-JAK inhibitor, 5-10 mg twice daily. Sequencing relied on a cDNA template that was reverse transcribed from extracted RNA. Clones were sequenced by immunoSEQ multiplex PCR, and TCRdb holds only the in-frame ones, with some missing. The sample includes about 160,000 clones, 50% to 70% of them seen just once. The origin of this receptor is a human donor with alopecia areata. The chain has TRBV6-5 and TRBJ1-4; TRBD1 agrees at 12 bases. Sequenced material: CD4+ T cells sorted from blood, taken at week 4, from a patient treated with tofacitinib. The CDR3 spells CASRGTGGGKLFF. CDR3 in DNA: TGTGCCAGCAGGGGGACAGGGGGCGGGAAACTGTTTTTT.